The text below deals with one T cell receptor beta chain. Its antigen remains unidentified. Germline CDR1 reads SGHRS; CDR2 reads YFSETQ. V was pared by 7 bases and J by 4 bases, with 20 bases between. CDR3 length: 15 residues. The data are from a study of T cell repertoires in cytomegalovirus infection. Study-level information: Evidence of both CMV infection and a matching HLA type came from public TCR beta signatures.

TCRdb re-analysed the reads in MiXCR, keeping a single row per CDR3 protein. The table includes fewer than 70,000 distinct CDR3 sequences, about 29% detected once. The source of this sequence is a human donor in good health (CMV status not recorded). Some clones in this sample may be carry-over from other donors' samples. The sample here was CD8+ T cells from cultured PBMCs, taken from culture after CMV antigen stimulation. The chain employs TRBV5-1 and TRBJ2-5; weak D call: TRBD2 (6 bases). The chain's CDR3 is CASCPPTPGGETQYF. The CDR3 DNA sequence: TGCGCCAGCTGCCCACCGACACCCGGGGGAGAGACCCAGTACTTC.